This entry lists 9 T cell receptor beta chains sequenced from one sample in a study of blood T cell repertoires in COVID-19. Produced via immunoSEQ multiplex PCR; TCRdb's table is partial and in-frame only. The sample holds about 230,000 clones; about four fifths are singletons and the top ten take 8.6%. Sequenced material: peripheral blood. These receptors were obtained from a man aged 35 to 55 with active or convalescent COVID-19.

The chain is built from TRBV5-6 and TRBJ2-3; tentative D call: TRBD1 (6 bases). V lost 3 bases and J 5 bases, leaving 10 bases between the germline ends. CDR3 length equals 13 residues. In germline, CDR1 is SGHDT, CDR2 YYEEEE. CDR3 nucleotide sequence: TGTGCCAGCAGCTCACAGGGTCGAGATACGCAGTATTTT. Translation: CASSSQGRDTQYF.

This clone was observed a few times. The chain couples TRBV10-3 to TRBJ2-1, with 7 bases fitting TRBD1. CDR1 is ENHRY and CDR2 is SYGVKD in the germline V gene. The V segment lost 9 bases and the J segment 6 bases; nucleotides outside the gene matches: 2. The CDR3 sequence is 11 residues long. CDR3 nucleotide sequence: TGTGCCATAGAGGGGGCCAATGAGCAGTTCTTC. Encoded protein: CAIEGANEQFF.

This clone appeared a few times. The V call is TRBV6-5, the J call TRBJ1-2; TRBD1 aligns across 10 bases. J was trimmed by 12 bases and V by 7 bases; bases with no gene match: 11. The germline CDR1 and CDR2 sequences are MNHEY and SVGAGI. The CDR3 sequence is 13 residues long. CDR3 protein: CASKLGDRGKNTF. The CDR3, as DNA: TGTGCCAGCAAGTTGGGGGACAGGGGCAAGAACACCTTC.

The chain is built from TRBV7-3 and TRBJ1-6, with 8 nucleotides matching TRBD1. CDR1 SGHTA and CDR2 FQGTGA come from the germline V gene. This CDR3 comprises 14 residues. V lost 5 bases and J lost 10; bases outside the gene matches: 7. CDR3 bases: TGTGCCAGCAGCCTCGACAGGGGCAACTCACCCCTCCACTTT. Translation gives CASSLDRGNSPLHF.

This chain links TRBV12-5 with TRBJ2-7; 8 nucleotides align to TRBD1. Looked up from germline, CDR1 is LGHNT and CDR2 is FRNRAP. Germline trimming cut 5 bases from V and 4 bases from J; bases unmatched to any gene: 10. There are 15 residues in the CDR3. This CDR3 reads CASGLPETGVYEQYF. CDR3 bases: TGTGCTAGTGGTCTCCCCGAGACAGGGGTGTACGAGCAGTACTTC.

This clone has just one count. The CDR3 sequence is CASRIGSGSTDTQYF. CDR3 in DNA: TGTGCCAGCCGCATCGGTAGCGGTAGCACAGATACGCAGTATTTT. The chain has TRBV6-5 and TRBJ2-3, with D tentatively TRBD2 (6 bases). The V and J ends lost 8 bases and 0 bases respectively, with 15 bases between them. CDR1 is MNHEY and CDR2 is SVGAGI in the germline V gene. The CDR3 has 15 residues.

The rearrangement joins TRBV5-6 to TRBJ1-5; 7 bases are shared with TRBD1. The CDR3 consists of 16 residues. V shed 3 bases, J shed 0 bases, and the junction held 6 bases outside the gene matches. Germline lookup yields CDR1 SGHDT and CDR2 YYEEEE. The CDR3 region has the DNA TGTGCCAGCAGCTCCAGGGGGACTTATAGCAATCAGCCCCAGCATTTT. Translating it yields CASSSRGTYSNQPQHF. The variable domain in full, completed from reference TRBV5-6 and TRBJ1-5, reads DAGVTQSPTHLIKTRGQQVTLRCSPKSGHDTVSWYQQALGQGPQFIFQYYEEEERQRGNFPDRFSGHQFPNYSSELNVNALLLGDSALYLCASSSRGTYSNQPQHFGDGTRLSIL.

The CDR3 region is CASSLSLGASENGYTF. In DNA form, the CDR3 reads TGTGCCAGCAGTTTATCTTTGGGGGCATCTGAAAATGGCTACACCTTC. V is TRBV27 and J is TRBJ1-2, with D possibly being TRBD1 (6 bases). V was cut by 0 bases and J by 6 bases, with 17 bases left in between. The CDR3 length is 16 residues. The germline V gene encodes CDR1 MNHEY and CDR2 SMNVEV (reference sequence).

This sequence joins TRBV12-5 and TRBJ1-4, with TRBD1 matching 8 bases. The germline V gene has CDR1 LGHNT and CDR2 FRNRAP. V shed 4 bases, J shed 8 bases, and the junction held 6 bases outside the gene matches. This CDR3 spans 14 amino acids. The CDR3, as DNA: TGTGCTAGTGGTTACCCGGGACAGGAGGAAAAACTGTTTTTT. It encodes CASGYPGQEEKLFF.